These 15 T cell receptor beta chains came from one sample sequenced in a study of CD8+CD57+ T cells in acquired aplastic anemia. TCR beta VDJ and CDR3 profiling used genomic DNA as template. One entry per CDR3 protein, called by TCRdb with MiXCR from the reads. The data show roughly 290,000 distinct CDR3 sequences, under 60% seen once. Sequenced patients had shown CD8+CD57+ cell expansion by flow cytometry. The specimen sequenced was sorted CD4+, CD8+, or CD8+CD57+ T cells (not recorded which) from PBMCs. The receptors come from a human donor with aplastic anemia.

Only a few counts were recorded for this clonotype. This chain links TRBV7-2 with TRBJ1-2; no firm D call. The CDR3 spans 13 residues. V was shortened by 5 bases and J by 7 bases, with 14 bases between the two germline ends. The germline gives CDR1 SGHTA, CDR2 FQGNSA. The CDR3 sequence: CASSPRWTTGYTF. The CDR3, as DNA: TGTGCCAGCAGCCCCCGCTGGACTACTGGCTACACCTTC. Based on the CDR3 plus reference TRBV7-2 and TRBJ1-2, the full variable domain is GAGVSQSPSNKVTEKGKDVELRCDPISGHTALYWYRQSLGQGLEFLIYFQGNSAPDKSGLPSDRFSAERTGGSVSTLTIQRTQQEDSAVYLCASSPRWTTGYTFGSGTRLTVV.

This chain connects TRBV20-1 to TRBJ1-5; TRBD1 matches 7 bases. The CDR3 runs to 12 residues. V shed 3 bases, J shed 6 bases, and the junction held 2 bases outside the gene matches. Germline CDR1 reads DFQATT; CDR2 reads SNEGSKA (reference sequence). The CDR3 loop reads CSARDRSQPQHF. CDR3 in DNA: TGCAGTGCTAGGGACAGGAGTCAGCCCCAGCATTTT.

The gene calls are TRBV7-3 and TRBJ1-1, with 9 bases matching TRBD1. J was trimmed by 7 bases and V by 3 bases; bases with no gene match: 6. The CDR3 runs to 14 residues. CDR1 is SGHTA and CDR2 is FQGTGA in the germline V gene. The DNA for the CDR3 is TGTGCCAGCAGCTTTACAGGGGGCGCAGGTGAAGCTTTCTTT. It encodes CASSFTGGAGEAFF.

The chain couples TRBV12-3 or TRBV12-4 to TRBJ2-7; D may match TRBD1 or TRBD2 (5 bases each). V lost 3 bases, J lost 3 bases, and 15 bases lay in between. The CDR3 covers 15 residues. CDR3 coding DNA: TGTGCCAGCAGTTTGGGACGGACGTTGAGCTACGAGCAGTACTTC. Protein sequence: CASSLGRTLSYEQYF.

This clonotype was detected many times. The chain links TRBV5-1 to TRBJ2-7, with a possible D match to TRBD2 (5 bases). Germline V lookup: CDR1 SGHRS, CDR2 YFSETQ. This CDR3 region has 15 residues. V lost 0 bases to trimming and J lost 7 bases, with 17 bases between them. The CDR3 nucleotides are TGCGCCAGCAGCTTGGCGGTCTCCTCCCCGGGGGAGCAGTACTTC. Translated: CASSLAVSSPGEQYF.

This chain joins TRBV20-1 and TRBJ2-5, with D possibly called TRBD1 or TRBD2 (5 bases each). Trimming shortened V by 5 bases and J by 3 bases, and 16 bases separated the two germline ends. Germline V gene lookup returns CDR1 DFQATT and CDR2 SNEGSKA (reference sequence). The CDR3 spans 14 residues. The CDR3: CSAQGGGAEETQYF. The CDR3 bases are TGCAGTGCTCAGGGCGGAGGAGCGGAAGAGACCCAGTACTTC.

The rearrangement uses TRBV20-1 and TRBJ1-2, with D perhaps matching TRBD1 (6 bases). The ends were cut back, 0 bases at V and 7 bases at J, with 9 bases in the middle. The CDR3 covers 12 residues. The germline V gene encodes CDR1 DFQATT and CDR2 SNEGSKA (reference sequence). CDR3 bases: TGCAGTGCTAGAGAAGGGGGGGGTGGCTACACCTTC. Encoded protein: CSAREGGGGYTF.

The chain recombines TRBV7-8 with TRBJ2-7; 7 positions match TRBD1. V gave up 3 bases and J gave up 4 bases; unmatched junction bases: 9. The CDR3 extends over 15 amino acids. Germline values: CDR1 SGHVS, CDR2 FQNEAQ. CDR3 in amino acids: CASSLRGDSGYEQYF. As DNA, the CDR3 is TGTGCCAGCAGCTTGCGTGGGGACAGCGGATACGAGCAGTACTTC.

This CDR3 reads CASSQDKATQYF. The CDR3 coding sequence is TGTGCCAGCAGCCAAGATAAGGCGACCCAGTACTTC. The chain joins TRBV14 to TRBJ2-5; no definite D call. Between the trimmed V and J ends, which lost 0 bases and 7 bases, there was a span of 6 bases. In germline, CDR1 is SGHDN, CDR2 FVKESK. This CDR3 is 12 amino acids long.

The V and J genes are TRBV7-9 and TRBJ2-7, with 7 bases aligning to TRBD2. The J segment lost 6 bases and the V segment lost 5 bases, leaving 7 bases of the junction unmatched. CDR1 and CDR2 from the germline V gene are SEHNR and FQNEAQ (reference sequence). This CDR3 comprises 13 residues. The CDR3 region has the DNA TGTGCCAGCAGCCCAAACATAGCGGGCGAGCAGTACTTC. It encodes CASSPNIAGEQYF.

This clonotype occurred many times. The J gene is TRBJ2-3, the V gene TRBV6-1, with 11 bases that match TRBD2. After removal of 6 bases from V and 0 bases from J, the junction contained 5 bases not matched to a gene. The CDR3 extends over 16 amino acids. CDR1 is MNHNS and CDR2 is SASEGT in the germline V gene. The CDR3: CASRTSGRPSTDTQYF. CDR3 nucleotide sequence: TGTGCCAGCAGAACTAGCGGGAGACCTAGCACAGATACGCAGTATTTT.

The V gene is TRBV13, the J gene TRBJ1-2; D unclear. This CDR3 is 11 amino acids long. Looked up from germline, CDR1 is PRHDT and CDR2 is FYEKMQ (reference sequence). Between the trimmed V and J ends, which lost 8 bases and 1 base, there was a span of 5 bases. The CDR3 DNA follows: TGTGCCAGCGTTGGTAACTATGGCTACACCTTC. Translated: CASVGNYGYTF.

At least ten counts were recorded for this clonotype. The chain combines TRBV10-1 with TRBJ2-1; the match to TRBD1 covers 8 bases. V was clipped by 4 bases and J by 4 bases; unmatched bases: 6. This CDR3 contains 15 residues. Germline V gene lookup returns CDR1 WNHNN and CDR2 SYGVQD (reference sequence). CDR3 in amino acids: CASSAGGSLYNEQFF. The CDR3 DNA reads TGCGCCAGCAGTGCAGGGGGCTCCCTTTACAATGAGCAGTTCTTC.

In this sample, this clonotype turned up many times. The chain is built from TRBV2 and TRBJ2-7; D remains ambiguous. The germline CDR1 and CDR2 sequences are SNHLY and FYNNEI. There are 13 residues in the CDR3. V lost 6 bases and J 3 bases, leaving 12 bases between the germline ends. The DNA for the CDR3 is TGTGCCAGCAGCATTGTACCCAGCTACGAGCAGTACTTC. As protein: CASSIVPSYEQYF.

In its sample, this clonotype was seen a few times. The V call is TRBV7-3, the J call TRBJ2-7; TRBD2 agrees at 8 bases. The V gene's germline CDR1 is SGHTA and CDR2 FQGTGA. J was trimmed by 5 bases and V by 3 bases; bases with no gene match: 9. The length of the CDR3 is 15 residues. In DNA form, the CDR3 reads TGTGCCAGCAGCTTCTCAGCGGGAGAGGACAACGAGCAGTACTTC. This translates into CASSFSAGEDNEQYF.